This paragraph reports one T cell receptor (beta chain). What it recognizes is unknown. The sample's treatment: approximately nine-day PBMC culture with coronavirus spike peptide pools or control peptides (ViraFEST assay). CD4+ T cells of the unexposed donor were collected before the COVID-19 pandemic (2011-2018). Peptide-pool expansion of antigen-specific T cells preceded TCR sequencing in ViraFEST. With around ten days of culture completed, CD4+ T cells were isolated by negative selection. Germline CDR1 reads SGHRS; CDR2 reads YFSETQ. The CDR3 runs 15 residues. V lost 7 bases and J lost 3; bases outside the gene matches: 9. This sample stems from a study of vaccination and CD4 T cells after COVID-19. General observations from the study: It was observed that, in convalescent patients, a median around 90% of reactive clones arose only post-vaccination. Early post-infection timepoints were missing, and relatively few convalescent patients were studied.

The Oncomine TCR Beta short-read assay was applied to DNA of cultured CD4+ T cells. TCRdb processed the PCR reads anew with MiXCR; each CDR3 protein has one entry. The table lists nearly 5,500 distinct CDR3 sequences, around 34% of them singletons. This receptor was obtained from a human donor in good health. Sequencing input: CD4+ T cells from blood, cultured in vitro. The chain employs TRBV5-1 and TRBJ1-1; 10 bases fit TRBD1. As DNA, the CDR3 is TGCGCCAGCGAGACAGGGGGCATCAGGGACACTGAAGCTTTCTTT. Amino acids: CASETGGIRDTEAFF.